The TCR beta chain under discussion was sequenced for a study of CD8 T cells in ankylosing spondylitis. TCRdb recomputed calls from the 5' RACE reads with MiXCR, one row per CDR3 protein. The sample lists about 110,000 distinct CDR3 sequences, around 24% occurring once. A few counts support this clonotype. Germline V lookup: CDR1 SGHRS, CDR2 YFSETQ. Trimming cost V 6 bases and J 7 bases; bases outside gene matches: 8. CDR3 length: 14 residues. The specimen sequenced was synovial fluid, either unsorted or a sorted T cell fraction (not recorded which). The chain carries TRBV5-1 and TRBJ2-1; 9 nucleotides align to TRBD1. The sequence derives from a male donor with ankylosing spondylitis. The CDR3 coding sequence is TGCGCCAGCATTTCCGGGACAGGGAGTAATGAGCAGTTCTTC. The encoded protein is CASISGTGSNEQFF. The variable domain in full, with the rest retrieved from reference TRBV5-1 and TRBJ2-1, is KAGVTQTPRYLIKTRGQQVTLSCSPISGHRSVSWYQQTPGQGLQFLFEYFSETQRNKGNFPGRFSGRQFSNSRSEMNVSTLELGDSALYLCASISGTGSNEQFFGPGTRLTVL.